This T cell receptor (beta chain) emerged from a study of shared clonotypes between healthy human individuals. Profiling relied on immunoSEQ multiplex PCR, and the TCRdb table lists in-frame clones only, not all of them. The data show about 610,000 clones, 97% seen once. The CDR3 has 14 residues. Trimming removed 0 bases from V and 3 bases from J, with 8 bases in between. Germline CDR1 reads MNHEY; CDR2 reads SVGAGI. Specimen: naive CD4+ T cells sorted from blood. Subset described: CD45RA+ positively selected. The TCR originated in a woman aged 25 to 39 in good health. The chain joins TRBV6-5 to TRBJ2-5; D not resolved. CDR3 in amino acids: CASSYSLGKETQYF. As DNA, the CDR3 is TGTGCCAGCAGTTACTCGCTTGGTAAAGAGACCCAGTACTTC.